One sample yielded the 6 T cell receptor beta chains listed below, sequenced in a study of CD8+ T cells in alopecia areata. Sorting of pooled cutaneous lymph node cells used CD4, CD8alpha, NKG2D, NKG2ACE and other markers. In each case, RNA was isolated and then reverse transcribed into cDNA as the sequencing template. Clones were read by immunoSEQ multiplex PCR, and TCRdb kept only the in-frame ones, dropping some. In total the sample includes about 19,000 clones, none of them seen once. The sequenced sample consisted of CD8+ T cells sorted from a lymph node. The origin of the receptors is a C3H/HeJ mouse with alopecia areata. MHC haplotype of the strain: H2-k.

Ten or more counts support this clone. The protein TCRdb lists differs from the translation of the DNA at residue 12; the protein given here is translated from the DNA itself. Gene names are mouse gene names. The CDR3 loop is CASSDTGGNNSPLYF. Partial CDR3 DNA: TGTGCCAGCAGTGATACAGGGGGCAATAATTCGCCC. The chain links TRBV13-3 to TRBJ1-6, with 9 bases fitting TRBD1. The read stops 3 residues short of the end of the CDR3; the missing end is completed from the germline J gene. TRBJ1-6 is placed among ORFs of uncertain function. Germline-derived CDR1 and CDR2 are NNHDY and SYVADS. The length of the CDR3 is 15 residues. With V trimmed by 1 base and J by 5 bases, 1 base remained unmatched.

This clone was seen only a few times. These gene names are mouse names. The CDR3 is cut off 4 residues early in the read; its end comes from the germline J gene. The J gene is TRBJ2-5, the V gene TRBV13-3, with D possibly TRBD1 on 6 matching bases. Trimming stripped 5 bases from V and 2 bases from J, with 9 bases between. CDR3 size: 13 residues. Germline loops: CDR1 NNHDY, CDR2 SYVADS. The CDR3 bases that were read are TGTGCCAGCAGAGGACAGATCCAAGAC. Protein sequence: CASRGQIQD. The whole CDR3 protein reads CASRGQIQDTQYF.

This clone has ten or more counts. Here the gene names and germline are mouse. The read stops 4 residues short of the end of the CDR3; the missing end is completed from the germline J gene. The chain uses TRBV17 and TRBJ1-2; TRBD1 aligns across 10 bases. Trimming at V came to 1 base and at J to 4 bases, leaving 0 bases not matched to a gene. The germline gives CDR1 MNHDT, CDR2 YYDKIL. The CDR3 length is 14 residues. The sequenced CDR3 bases are TGTGCTAGCAGTAGAGGACAGGGGGCCTCC. This codes for CASSRGQGAS. The entire CDR3 reads CASSRGQGASDYTF. Using reference TRBV17 and TRBJ1-2 for the parts outside the CDR3, the full variable domain is DTTVKQNPRYKLARVGKPVNLICSQTMNHDTMYWYQKKPNQAPKLLLFYYDKILNREADTFEKFQSSRPNNSFCSLYIGSAGLEYSAMYLCASSRGQGASDYTFGSGTRLLVI.

This clone was counted at least ten times. Mouse names are used for the genes. The read falls 4 residues short of the CDR3 end, and the missing part is taken from the germline J gene. The chain recombines TRBV1 with TRBJ2-1, with TRBD1 identical over 7 bases. Germline CDR1 NSQYPW, CDR2 LRSPGD (reference sequence). This CDR3 is built from 16 residues. The ends lost 1 base at V and 0 bases at J; junction bases unmatched: 3. The covered CDR3 bases are TGCACCTGCAGTGCAGGACAGGGATATAACTATGCT. Translation: CTCSAGQGYNYA. The CDR3 as a whole reads CTCSAGQGYNYAEQFF.

This clone was detected many times. All gene names here are mouse names. The read terminates 4 residues before the CDR3 end, so the remaining end is supplied by the germline J gene. The gene calls are TRBV19 and TRBJ2-1; 8 nucleotides line up with TRBD2. The CDR3 has 14 amino acids. V dropped 5 bases and J dropped 1; count of bases not matched to a gene: 2. The germline CDR1 and CDR2 sequences are FNHDT and SITEND (reference sequence). This CDR3 reads CASRPGGNYAEQFF. The sequenced part of the CDR3 DNA is TGTGCCAGCAGACCTGGGGGGAACTATGCT.

Sample share makes this clone medium-sized. Genes and germline are mouse. The read falls 4 residues short of the CDR3 end, and the missing part is taken from the germline J gene. This rearrangement joins TRBV5 to TRBJ1-4; 8 nucleotides agree with TRBD1. CDR3 size: 17 residues. With V trimmed by 0 bases and J by 4 bases, 7 bases remained unmatched. The germline CDR1 and CDR2 sequences are LGHNA and YNLKQL (reference sequence). CDR3 DNA, as far as it was read: TGTGCCAGCAGCCAAGATTTGGACAGGGCCGTCAACGAA. It specifies CASSQDLDRAVNE. The whole CDR3 sequence is CASSQDLDRAVNERLFF.